These 9 T cell receptor beta chains were sequenced from one sample in a study of blood T cell repertoires in COVID-19. Sequencing was performed with immunoSEQ multiplex PCR; in TCRdb, only in-frame clones are kept and a portion is missing. The data hold 150,000 to 200,000 clones, with under 80% observed a single time. What was sequenced was peripheral blood. These receptors came from a man aged 45 to 65 who had recovered from COVID-19.

This chain uses TRBV29-1 with TRBJ1-1, with D tentatively TRBD1 (5 bases). Trimming stripped 5 bases from V and 1 base from J, with 14 bases between. The CDR3 is 14 residues long. Germline-derived CDR1 and CDR2 are SQVTM and ANQGSEA. The CDR3 region is CSVSWVRGNTEAFF. The CDR3, as DNA: TGCAGCGTTAGTTGGGTAAGGGGGAACACTGAAGCTTTCTTT.

The rearrangement links TRBV7-9 to TRBJ2-1, with D possibly matching TRBD2 (7 bases). Trimming removed 6 bases from V and 15 bases from J, with 27 bases in between. From germline, CDR1 is SEHNR and CDR2 FQNEAQ (reference sequence). The CDR3 is 15 amino acids. In DNA form, the CDR3 reads TGTGCCAGCAGTAAAGTCGGGGGGCGGTACCGTTGGCTGTTCTTC. This gives the protein CASSKVGGRYRWLFF.

The chain joins TRBV2 to TRBJ1-5; maybe TRBD1 (5 bases). CDR1 and CDR2 from the germline V gene are SNHLY and FYNNEI. The V and J ends lost 6 bases and 4 bases respectively, with 13 bases between them. This CDR3 is built from 14 residues. CDR3 nucleotide sequence: TGTGCCAGCAGCCTTGGGGCAGCTAATCAGCCCCAGCATTTT. It translates to CASSLGAANQPQHF.

The V gene is TRBV3-1 (or the pseudogene TRBV3-2), the J gene TRBJ2-7; 8 positions agree with TRBD1. With V trimmed by 0 bases and J by 4 bases, 8 bases remained unmatched. The CDR3 sequence is 16 residues long. Germline CDR1 is LGHDT and CDR2 is YNNKEL (reference sequence). CDR3 DNA: TGTGCCAGCAGCCAAGATCCCTCGCAGGGGGCTTACGAGCAGTACTTC. It yields the protein CASSQDPSQGAYEQYF.

CDR3 sequence: CASSRGLAGDHEQYF. The DNA of the CDR3 is TGTGCCAGCAGCCGCGGACTAGCGGGAGACCACGAGCAGTACTTC. This sequence joins TRBV4-2 and TRBJ2-7, with 13 bases identical to TRBD2. Germline lookup yields CDR1 LGHNA and CDR2 YNFKEQ. Trimming cost V 4 bases and J 5 bases; bases outside gene matches: 5. The CDR3 is 15 residues long.

The chain uses TRBV27 and TRBJ2-7; 10 nucleotides match TRBD1. J was trimmed by 2 bases and V by 3 bases; bases with no gene match: 25. The CDR3 is 22 residues long. Germline values: CDR1 MNHEY, CDR2 SMNVEV (reference sequence). For the CDR3, the DNA is TGTGCCAGCAGTTTCCCCTCCCACCCTCCGGGACAGGGGACAAAAGAGACCTACGAGCAGTACTTC. This gives the protein CASSFPSHPPGQGTKETYEQYF.

CDR3 in amino acids: CASSVGWDWYNEQFF. The CDR3 DNA reads as TGTGCCAGCAGCGTAGGCTGGGACTGGTACAATGAGCAGTTCTTC. This sequence joins TRBV5-5 and TRBJ2-1, with TRBD2 as a possible D gene (6 bases). Germline V gene lookup returns CDR1 SGHKS and CDR2 YYEKEE (reference sequence). This CDR3 is 15 amino acids long. V shed 4 bases and J shed 4 bases, with 15 bases lying between them.

In this sample, this clone turned up once. The V call is TRBV12-5, the J call TRBJ1-4; 10 bases agree with TRBD1. From germline, CDR1 is LGHNT and CDR2 FRNRAP. This CDR3 contains 15 residues. Unmatched junction bases numbered 0, after V lost 1 base and J lost 4 bases. This CDR3 is CASGLGTGGNEKLFF. The CDR3 DNA reads TGTGCTAGTGGTTTGGGGACAGGGGGTAATGAAAAACTGTTTTTT.

The chain links TRBV6-5 to TRBJ2-7, with D perhaps TRBD1 (5 bases). Trimming removed 5 bases at V and 5 bases at J, with 16 bases between. Germline V gene sequence: CDR1 MNHEY, CDR2 SVGAGI. This CDR3 contains 14 residues. The CDR3, as DNA: TGTGCCAGCAGTCCCGTAAGGGGTAAAAACGAGCAGTACTTC. This gives the protein CASSPVRGKNEQYF.